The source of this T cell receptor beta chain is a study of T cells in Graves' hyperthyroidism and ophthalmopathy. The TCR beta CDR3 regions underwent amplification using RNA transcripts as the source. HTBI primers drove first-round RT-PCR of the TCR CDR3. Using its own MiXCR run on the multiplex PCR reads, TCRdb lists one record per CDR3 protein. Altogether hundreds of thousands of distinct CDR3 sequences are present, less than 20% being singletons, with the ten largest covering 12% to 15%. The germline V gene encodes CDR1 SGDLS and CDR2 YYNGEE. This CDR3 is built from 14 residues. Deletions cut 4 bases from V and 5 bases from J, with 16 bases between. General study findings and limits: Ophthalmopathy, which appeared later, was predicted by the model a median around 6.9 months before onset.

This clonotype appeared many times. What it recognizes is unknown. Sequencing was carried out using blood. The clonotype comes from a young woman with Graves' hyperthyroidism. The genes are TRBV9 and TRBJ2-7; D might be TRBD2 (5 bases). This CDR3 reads CASSPDAGRHEQYF. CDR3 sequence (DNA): TGTGCCAGCAGCCCAGACGCGGGTCGGCACGAGCAGTACTTC. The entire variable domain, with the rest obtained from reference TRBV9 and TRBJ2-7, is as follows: DSGVTQTPKHLITATGQRVTLRCSPRSGDLSVYWYQQSLDQGLQFLIQYYNGEERAKGNILERFSAQQFPDLHSELNLSSLELGDSALYFCASSPDAGRHEQYFGPGTRLTVT.